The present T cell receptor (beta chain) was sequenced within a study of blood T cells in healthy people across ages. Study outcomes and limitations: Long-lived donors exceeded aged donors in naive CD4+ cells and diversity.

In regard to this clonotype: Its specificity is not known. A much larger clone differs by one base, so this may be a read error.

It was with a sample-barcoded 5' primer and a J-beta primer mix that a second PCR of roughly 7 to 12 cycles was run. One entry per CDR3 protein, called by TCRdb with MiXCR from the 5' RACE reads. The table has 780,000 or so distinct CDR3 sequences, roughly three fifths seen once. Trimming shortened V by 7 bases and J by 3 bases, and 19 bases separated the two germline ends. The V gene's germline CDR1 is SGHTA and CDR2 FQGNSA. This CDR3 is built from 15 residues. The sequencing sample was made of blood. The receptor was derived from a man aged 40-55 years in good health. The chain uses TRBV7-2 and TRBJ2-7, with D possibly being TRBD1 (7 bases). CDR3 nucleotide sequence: TGTGCCAGCAACCTTCAGGGGGGACCGGGCTACGAGCAGTACTTC. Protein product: CASNLQGGPGYEQYF. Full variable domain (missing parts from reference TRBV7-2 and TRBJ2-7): GAGVSQSPSNKVTEKGKDVELRCDPISGHTALYWYRQSLGQGLEFLIYFQGNSAPDKSGLPSDRFSAERTGGSVSTLTIQRTQQEDSAVYLCASNLQGGPGYEQYFGPGTRLTVT.